This T cell receptor beta chain is from a study of T cell changes during pregnancy in multiple sclerosis. This clone was counted once. Using immunoSEQ multiplex PCR, the repertoire was profiled, and TCRdb retains in-frame clones only, with some absent. This sample has about 30,000 clones, with around nine tenths found just once. Trimming took 4 bases from V and 7 from J; bases not matched to a gene: 5. CDR1 is SGHDT, CDR2 YYEEEE, per germline. The CDR3 extends over 15 amino acids. The rearrangement links TRBV5-6 to TRBJ2-1, with 13 bases that match TRBD2. This TCR was recovered from a female donor with multiple sclerosis, enrolled in a pregnancy study. Specimen: CD8+ T cells from peripheral blood mononuclear cells, collected in the second trimester of pregnancy. Written as DNA, the CDR3 is TGTGCCAGCAGCCGCCCGGGACTAGCGGGGAATGAGCAGTTCTTC. It encodes CASSRPGLAGNEQFF.